This T cell receptor beta chain derives from a study of T cells of healthy individuals. The table lists this clonotype with many counts. V shed 5 bases, J shed 4 bases, and the junction held 7 bases outside the gene matches. The CDR3 length is 13 residues. CDR1 is SQVTM, CDR2 ANQGSEA, per germline. One entry per CDR3 protein, called by TCRdb with MiXCR from the 5' RACE reads. The data hold about 82,000 distinct CDR3 sequences, with about 5.5% observed a single time. The chain employs TRBV29-1 and TRBJ2-5; 7 bases are shared with TRBD1. The origin of this receptor is a female donor in good health. The CDR3 loop is CSVHTGVGETQYF. CDR3 sequence (DNA): TGCAGCGTTCATACAGGGGTAGGAGAGACCCAGTACTTC.